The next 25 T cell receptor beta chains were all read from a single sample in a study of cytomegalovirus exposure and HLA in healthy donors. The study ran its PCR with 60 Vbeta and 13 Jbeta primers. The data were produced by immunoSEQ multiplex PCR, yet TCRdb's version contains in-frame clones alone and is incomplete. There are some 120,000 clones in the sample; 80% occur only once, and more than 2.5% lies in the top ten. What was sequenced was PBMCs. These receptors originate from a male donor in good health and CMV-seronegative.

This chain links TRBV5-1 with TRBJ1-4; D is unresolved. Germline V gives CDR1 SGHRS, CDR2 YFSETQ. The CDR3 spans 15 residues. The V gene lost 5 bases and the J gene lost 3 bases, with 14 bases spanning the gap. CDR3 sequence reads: CASRNTGESNEKLFF. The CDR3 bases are TGCGCCAGCAGAAACACCGGGGAGTCTAATGAAAAACTGTTTTTT.

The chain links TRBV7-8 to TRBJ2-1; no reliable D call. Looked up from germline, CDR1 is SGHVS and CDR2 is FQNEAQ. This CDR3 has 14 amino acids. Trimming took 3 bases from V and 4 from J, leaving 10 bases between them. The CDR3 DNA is TGTGCCAGCAGCTTTTCCGGGTTTTACAATGAGCAGTTCTTC. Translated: CASSFSGFYNEQFF.

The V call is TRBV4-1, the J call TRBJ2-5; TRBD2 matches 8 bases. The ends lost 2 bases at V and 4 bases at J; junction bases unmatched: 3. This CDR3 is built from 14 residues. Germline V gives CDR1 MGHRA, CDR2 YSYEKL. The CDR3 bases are TGCGCCAGCAGCCAAACTCTAGCGGGAGAGACCCAGTACTTC. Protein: CASSQTLAGETQYF.

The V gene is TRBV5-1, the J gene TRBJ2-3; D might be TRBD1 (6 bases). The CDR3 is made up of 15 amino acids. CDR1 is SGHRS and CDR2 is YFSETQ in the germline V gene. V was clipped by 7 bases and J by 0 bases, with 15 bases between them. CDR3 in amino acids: CASGGGRASTDTQYF. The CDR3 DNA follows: TGCGCCAGCGGTGGGGGCAGGGCGAGCACAGATACGCAGTATTTT.

CDR3 sequence reads: CASSPSGGTGELFF. The CDR3 region has the DNA TGTGCCAGCAGCCCATCTGGCGGCACCGGGGAGCTGTTTTTT. The chain joins TRBV6-4 to TRBJ2-2; D remains unclear. The CDR3 is 14 amino acids. Trimming left V 6 bases short and J 4 bases short, with 12 bases between. In germline, CDR1 is MRHNA, CDR2 SNTAGT.

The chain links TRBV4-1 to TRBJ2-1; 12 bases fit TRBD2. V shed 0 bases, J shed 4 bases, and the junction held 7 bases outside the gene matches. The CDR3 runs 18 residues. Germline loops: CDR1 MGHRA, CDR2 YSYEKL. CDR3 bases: TGCGCCAGCAGCCAAGAAACCCTGGGGACTAGCGGGTACAATGAGCAGTTCTTC. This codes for CASSQETLGTSGYNEQFF.

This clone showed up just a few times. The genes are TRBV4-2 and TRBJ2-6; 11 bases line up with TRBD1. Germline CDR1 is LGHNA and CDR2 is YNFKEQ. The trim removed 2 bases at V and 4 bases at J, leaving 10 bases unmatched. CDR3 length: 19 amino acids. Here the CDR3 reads CASSQWAGTGGNGANVLTF. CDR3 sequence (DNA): TGTGCCAGCAGCCAATGGGCCGGGACAGGGGGGAACGGGGCCAACGTCCTGACTTTC.

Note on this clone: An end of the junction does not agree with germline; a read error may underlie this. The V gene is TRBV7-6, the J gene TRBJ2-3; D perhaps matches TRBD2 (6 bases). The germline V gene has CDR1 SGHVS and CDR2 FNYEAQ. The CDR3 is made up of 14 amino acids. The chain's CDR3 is CASTLAASTDTQYF. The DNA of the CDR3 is TGTGCCAGCACCTTAGCGGCTAGCACAGATACGCAGTATTTT.

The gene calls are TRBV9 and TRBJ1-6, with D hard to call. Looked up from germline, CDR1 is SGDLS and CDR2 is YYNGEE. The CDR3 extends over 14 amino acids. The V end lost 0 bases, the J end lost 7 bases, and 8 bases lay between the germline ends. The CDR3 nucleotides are TGTGCCAGCAGCGTAGCGGGTACAAATTCACCCCTCCACTTT. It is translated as CASSVAGTNSPLHF.

CDR3 region: CASSLEYQGNYGYTF. The DNA for the CDR3 is TGTGCCAGCAGTTTAGAGTATCAGGGAAACTATGGCTACACCTTC. The chain couples TRBV27 to TRBJ1-2; perhaps TRBD1 as D (5 bases). CDR1 is MNHEY, CDR2 SMNVEV, per germline (reference sequence). V was cut by 2 bases and J by 2 bases, with 12 bases left in between. This CDR3 region has 15 residues.

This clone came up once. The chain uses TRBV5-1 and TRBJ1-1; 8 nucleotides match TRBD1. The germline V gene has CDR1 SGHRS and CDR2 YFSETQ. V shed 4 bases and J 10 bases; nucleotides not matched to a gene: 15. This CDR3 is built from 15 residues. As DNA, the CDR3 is TGCGCCAGCAGCAATACGACCGGGACAGGTGTGCGAGCTTTCTTT. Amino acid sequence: CASSNTTGTGVRAFF.

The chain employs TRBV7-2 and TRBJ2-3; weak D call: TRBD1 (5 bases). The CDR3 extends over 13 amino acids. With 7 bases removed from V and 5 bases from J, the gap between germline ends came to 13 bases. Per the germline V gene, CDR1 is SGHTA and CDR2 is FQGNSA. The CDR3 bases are TGTGCCAGCATAAGGGGAAAGGGAGATACGCAGTATTTT. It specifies CASIRGKGDTQYF.

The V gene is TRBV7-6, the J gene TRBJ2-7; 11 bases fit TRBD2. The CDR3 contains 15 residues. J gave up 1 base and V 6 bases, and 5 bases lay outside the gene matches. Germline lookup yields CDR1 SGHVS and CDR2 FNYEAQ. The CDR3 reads CASREGLAASYEQYF. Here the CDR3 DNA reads TGTGCCAGCAGGGAGGGACTAGCGGCATCCTACGAGCAGTACTTC.

Written as DNA, the CDR3 is TGCGCCAGCAGTACAGGGGTTCAGCCCCAGCATTTT. Translation gives CASSTGVQPQHF. The chain is built from TRBV10-1 and TRBJ1-5; the match to TRBD1 covers 7 bases. Germline-derived CDR1 and CDR2 are WNHNN and SYGVQD (reference sequence). The CDR3 covers 12 residues. Trimming cost V 5 bases and J 6 bases; bases outside gene matches: 1.

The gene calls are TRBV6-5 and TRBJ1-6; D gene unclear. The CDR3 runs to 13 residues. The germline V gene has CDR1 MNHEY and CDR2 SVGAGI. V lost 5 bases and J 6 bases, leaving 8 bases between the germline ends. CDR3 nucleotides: TGTGCCAGCAGTCCTAACCTTAATTCACCCCTCCACTTT. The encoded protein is CASSPNLNSPLHF.

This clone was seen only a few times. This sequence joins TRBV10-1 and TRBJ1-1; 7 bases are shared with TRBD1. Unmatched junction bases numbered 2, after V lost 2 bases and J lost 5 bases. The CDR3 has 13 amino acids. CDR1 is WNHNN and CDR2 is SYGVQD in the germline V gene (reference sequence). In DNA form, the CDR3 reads TGCGCCAGCAGTGAGACAGGGGTTACTGAAGCTTTCTTT. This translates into CASSETGVTEAFF.

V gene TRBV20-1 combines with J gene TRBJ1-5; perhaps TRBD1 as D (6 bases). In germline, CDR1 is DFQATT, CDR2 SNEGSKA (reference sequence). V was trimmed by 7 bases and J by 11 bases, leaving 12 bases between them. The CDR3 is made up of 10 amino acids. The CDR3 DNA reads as TGCAGTGTCCCTGCAGGGGCCCAGCATTTT. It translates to CSVPAGAQHF.

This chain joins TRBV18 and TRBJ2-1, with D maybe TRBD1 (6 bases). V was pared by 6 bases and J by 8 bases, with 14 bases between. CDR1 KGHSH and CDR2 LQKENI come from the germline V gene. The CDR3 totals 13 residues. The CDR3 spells CASSPTGNHEQFF. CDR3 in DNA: TGTGCCAGCTCGCCCACAGGGAATCATGAGCAGTTCTTC.

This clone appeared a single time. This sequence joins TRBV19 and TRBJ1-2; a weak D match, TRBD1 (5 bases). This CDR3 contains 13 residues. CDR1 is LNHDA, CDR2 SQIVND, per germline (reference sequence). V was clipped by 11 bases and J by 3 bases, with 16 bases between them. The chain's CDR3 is CAARSGRDYGYTF. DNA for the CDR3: TGTGCCGCGAGGTCAGGGAGGGACTATGGCTACACCTTC.

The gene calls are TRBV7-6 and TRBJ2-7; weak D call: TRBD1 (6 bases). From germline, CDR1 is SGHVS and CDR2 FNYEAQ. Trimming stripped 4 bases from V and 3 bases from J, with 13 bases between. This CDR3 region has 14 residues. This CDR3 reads CASSSWGHSYEQYF. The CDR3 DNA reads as TGTGCCAGCAGCTCTTGGGGACACAGCTACGAGCAGTACTTC.

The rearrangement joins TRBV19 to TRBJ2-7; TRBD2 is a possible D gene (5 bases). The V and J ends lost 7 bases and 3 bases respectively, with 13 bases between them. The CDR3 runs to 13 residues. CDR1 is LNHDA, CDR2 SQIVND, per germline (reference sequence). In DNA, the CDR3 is TGTGCCAGTACCGGGGTGGCAATCTACGAGCAGTACTTC. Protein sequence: CASTGVAIYEQYF.

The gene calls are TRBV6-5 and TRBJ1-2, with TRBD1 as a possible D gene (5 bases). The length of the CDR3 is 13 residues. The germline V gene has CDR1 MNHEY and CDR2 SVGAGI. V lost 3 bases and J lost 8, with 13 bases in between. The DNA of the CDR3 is TGTGCCAGCAGTTATTTGGGGGGTGAAGGCTACACCTTC. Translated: CASSYLGGEGYTF.

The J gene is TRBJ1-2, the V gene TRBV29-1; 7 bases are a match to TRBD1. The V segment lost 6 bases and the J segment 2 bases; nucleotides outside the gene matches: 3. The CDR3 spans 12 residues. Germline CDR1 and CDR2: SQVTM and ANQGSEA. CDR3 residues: CSVLDRNYGYTF. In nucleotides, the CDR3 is TGCAGCGTCCTGGACAGGAACTATGGCTACACCTTC.

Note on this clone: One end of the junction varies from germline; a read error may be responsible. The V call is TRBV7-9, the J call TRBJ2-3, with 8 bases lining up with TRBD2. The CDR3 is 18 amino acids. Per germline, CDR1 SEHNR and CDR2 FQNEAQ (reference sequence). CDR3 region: CSSSLPRIAGFFSDTQYF. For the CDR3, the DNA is TGTTCCAGCAGCTTACCCAGGATAGCGGGGTTTTTTTCAGATACGCAGTATTTT.

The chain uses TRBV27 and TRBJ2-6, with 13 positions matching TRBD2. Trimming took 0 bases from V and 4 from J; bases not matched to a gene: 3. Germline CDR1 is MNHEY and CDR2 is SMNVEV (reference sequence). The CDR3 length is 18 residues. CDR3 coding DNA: TGTGCCAGCAGTTTATCAGGACTAGCGGGAGCCGGGGCCAACGTCCTGACTTTC. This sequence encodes CASSLSGLAGAGANVLTF.